The 6 T cell receptor beta chains below all came from one sample that was sequenced in a study of cytomegalovirus exposure and HLA in healthy donors. The primer mix had 60 Vbeta and 13 Jbeta primers. Repertoires were generated with immunoSEQ multiplex PCR, while TCRdb's copy carries only in-frame clones and drops some. Seen here are some 150,000 clones, 70% observed once, and the top ten hold 2.1%. Sequenced material: PBMCs. The origin of the receptors is a woman aged 55 to 70 in good health and CMV-seropositive.

The V and J genes are TRBV6-1 and TRBJ2-1; no firm D call. The ends were cut back, 10 bases at V and 0 bases at J, with 7 bases in the middle. The CDR3 runs 12 residues. Germline loops: CDR1 MNHNS, CDR2 SASEGT. The CDR3 DNA sequence: TGTGCCACCACAGTCTCCTACAATGAGCAGTTCTTC. Its translation is CATTVSYNEQFF.

The chain is built from TRBV7-2 and TRBJ1-3; 7 nucleotides line up with TRBD1. V dropped 3 bases and J dropped 4; count of bases not matched to a gene: 9. Germline loops: CDR1 SGHTA, CDR2 FQGNSA. The CDR3 sequence is 16 residues long. The CDR3 DNA sequence: TGTGCCAGCAGCTTGTCCCAGACAGGGTACGGAAACACCATATATTTT. Protein sequence: CASSLSQTGYGNTIYF.

This clone was seen once. The V gene is TRBV29-1, the J gene TRBJ2-1; TRBD2 matches at 9 bases. V trimming: 5 bases; J trimming: 7 bases; junction bases outside the gene matches: 9. The CDR3 covers 14 residues. CDR1 SQVTM and CDR2 ANQGSEA come from the germline V gene. The CDR3 region is CSVNSGSGGNEQFF. As DNA, the CDR3 is TGCAGCGTTAATAGCGGGAGTGGTGGGAATGAGCAGTTCTTC.

This clone was seen just once. CDR3 protein: CAGQRDRSDTQYF. In DNA, the CDR3 is TGTGCCGGACAAAGGGACAGATCCGATACGCAGTATTTT. The J gene is TRBJ2-3, the V gene TRBV30; 7 bases match TRBD1. Germline lookup yields CDR1 GTSNPN and CDR2 SVGIG (reference sequence). This CDR3 spans 13 amino acids. The V and J ends lost 8 bases and 6 bases, in that order; junction bases with no gene match: 11. Based on the CDR3 plus reference TRBV30 and TRBJ2-3, the full variable domain is SQTIHQWPATLVQPVGSPLSLECTVEGTSNPNLYWYRQAAGRGLQLLFYSVGIGQISSEVPQNLSASRPQDRQFILSSKKLLLSDSGFYLCAGQRDRSDTQYFGPGTRLTVL.

This clone appeared once. The J gene is TRBJ1-4, the V gene TRBV2; maybe TRBD1 (6 bases). The V gene lost 4 bases and the J gene lost 3 bases, with 12 bases spanning the gap. CDR1 and CDR2 (germline): SNHLY, FYNNEI. CDR3 length: 15 amino acids. CDR3 sequence (DNA): TGTGCCAGCAGTGTCTTCAGGGGTTCTAATGAAAAACTGTTTTTT. Its protein is CASSVFRGSNEKLFF.

This clone was seen just once. The chain has TRBV2 and TRBJ2-5; 8 nucleotides agree with TRBD2. Losses at the gene ends were 5 bases for V and 11 bases for J; bases not matched to a gene: 10. Germline V lookup: CDR1 SNHLY, CDR2 FYNNEI. The length of the CDR3 is 13 residues. The CDR3 here is CASSQGLVEVQYF. DNA of the CDR3: TGTGCCAGCAGTCAGGGACTAGTTGAGGTGCAGTACTTC.